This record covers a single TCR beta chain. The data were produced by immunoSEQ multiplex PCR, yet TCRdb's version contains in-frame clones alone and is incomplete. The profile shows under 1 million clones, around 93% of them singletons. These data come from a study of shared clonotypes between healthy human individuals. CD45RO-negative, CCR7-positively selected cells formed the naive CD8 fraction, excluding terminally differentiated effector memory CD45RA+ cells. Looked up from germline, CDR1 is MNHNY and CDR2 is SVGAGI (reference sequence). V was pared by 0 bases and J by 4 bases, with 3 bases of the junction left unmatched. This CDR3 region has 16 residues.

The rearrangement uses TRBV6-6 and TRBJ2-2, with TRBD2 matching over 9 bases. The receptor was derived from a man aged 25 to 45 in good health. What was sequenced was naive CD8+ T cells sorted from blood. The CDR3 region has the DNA TGTGCCAGCAGTTACTCGCGGGAGGGCCCCACCGGGGAGCTGTTTTTT. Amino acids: CASSYSREGPTGELFF.